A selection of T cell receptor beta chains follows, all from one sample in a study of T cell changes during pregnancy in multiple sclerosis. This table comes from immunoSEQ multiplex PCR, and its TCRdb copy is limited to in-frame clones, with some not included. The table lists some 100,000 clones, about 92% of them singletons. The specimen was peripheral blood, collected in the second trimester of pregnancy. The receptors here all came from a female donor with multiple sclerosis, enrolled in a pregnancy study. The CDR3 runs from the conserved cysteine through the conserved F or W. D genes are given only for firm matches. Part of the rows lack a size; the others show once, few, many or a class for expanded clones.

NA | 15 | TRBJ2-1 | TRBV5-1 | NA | CASSLAVASDNEQFF | TGCGCCAGCAGCTTGGCCGTAGCATCTGACAATGAGCAGTTCTTC
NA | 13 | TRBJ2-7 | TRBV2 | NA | CASSVWAQAEQYF | TGTGCCAGCAGTGTGTGGGCACAGGCCGAGCAGTACTTC
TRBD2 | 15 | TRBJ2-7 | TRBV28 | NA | CASRITSGMDYEQYF | TGTGCCAGCAGAATTACTAGCGGTATGGACTACGAGCAGTACTTC
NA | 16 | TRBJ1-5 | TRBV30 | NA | CAWSAQLWVTNQPQHF | TGTGCCTGGAGTGCACAGCTCTGGGTTACCAATCAGCCCCAGCATTTT
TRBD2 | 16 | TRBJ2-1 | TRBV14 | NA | CASSQVAGVRYNEQFF | TGTGCCAGCAGCCAAGTAGCGGGAGTACGGTACAATGAGCAGTTCTTC
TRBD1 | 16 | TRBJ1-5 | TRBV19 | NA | CASTTKRTGGSQPQHF | TGTGCCAGTACCACGAAGAGGACAGGGGGTTCTCAGCCCCAGCATTTT
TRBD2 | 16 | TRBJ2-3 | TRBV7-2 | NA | CASSSGLAGATDTQYF | TGTGCCAGCAGCTCCGGACTAGCGGGAGCCACAGATACGCAGTATTTT
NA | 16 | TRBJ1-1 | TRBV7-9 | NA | CASSRQGLSKNTEAFF | TGTGCCAGCAGCAGACAAGGACTTTCTAAGAACACTGAAGCTTTCTTT
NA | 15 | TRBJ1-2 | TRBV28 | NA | CASSLRGGGKNGYTF | TGTGCCAGCAGCCTTAGAGGGGGGGGGAAAAATGGCTACACCTTC
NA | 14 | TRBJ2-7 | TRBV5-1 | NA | CASSPEVSFYEQYF | TGCGCCAGCAGCCCCGAGGTGAGCTTCTACGAGCAGTACTTC
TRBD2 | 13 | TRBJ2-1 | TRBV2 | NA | CASSLLTGGAQFF | TGTGCCAGCAGTCTGTTGACCGGGGGGGCCCAGTTCTTC
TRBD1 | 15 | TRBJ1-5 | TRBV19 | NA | CASSTDRDWNQPQHF | TGTGCCAGTAGCACCGACAGGGATTGGAATCAGCCCCAGCATTTT
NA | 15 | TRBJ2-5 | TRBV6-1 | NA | CASRKGGGGQQTQYF | TGTGCCAGCAGGAAGGGGGGGGGAGGTCAACAGACCCAGTACTTC
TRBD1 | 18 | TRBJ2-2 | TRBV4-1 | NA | CASSQVQGRTGLGGELFF | TGCGCCAGCAGCCAAGTCCAAGGAAGGACAGGGTTGGGCGGGGAGCTGTTTTTT
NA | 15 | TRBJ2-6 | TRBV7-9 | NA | CASSLLVGGANVLTF | TGTGCCAGCAGCTTACTAGTGGGTGGGGCCAACGTCCTGACTTTC
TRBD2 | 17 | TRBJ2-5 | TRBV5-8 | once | CASSLVVVVGTERDQYF | TGTGCCAGCAGCTTGGTAGTAGTTGTTGGGACCGAGCGGGACCAGTACTTC
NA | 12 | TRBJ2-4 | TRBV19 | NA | CASSIGNDIQYF | TGTGCCAGTAGTATCGGGAATGACATTCAGTACTTC
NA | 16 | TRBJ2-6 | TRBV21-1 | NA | CASQLLGGSGANVLTF | TGTGCCAGTCAACTCCTGGGGGGCTCTGGGGCCAACGTCCTGACTTTC
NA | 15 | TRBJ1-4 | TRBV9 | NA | CASSSRQNPNEKLFF | TGTGCCAGCAGCTCACGACAGAACCCGAATGAAAAACTGTTTTTT
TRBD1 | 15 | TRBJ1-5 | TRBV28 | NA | CASSLAQGAHQPQHF | TGTGCCAGCAGCCTAGCCCAGGGGGCTCATCAGCCCCAGCATTTT
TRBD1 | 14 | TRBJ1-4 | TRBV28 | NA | CASSSSQGREKLFF | TGTGCCAGCAGTTCCTCACAGGGGCGGGAAAAACTGTTTTTT
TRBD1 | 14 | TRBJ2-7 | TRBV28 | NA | CASSPPTGGREQYF | TGTGCCAGCAGTCCTCCGACAGGGGGAAGAGAGCAGTACTTC
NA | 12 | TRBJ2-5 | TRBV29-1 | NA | CSVSRVQETQYF | TGCAGCGTGTCCCGGGTCCAAGAGACCCAGTACTTC
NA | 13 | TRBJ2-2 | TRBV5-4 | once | CASSSLVSGELFF | TGTGCCAGCAGCTCATTAGTGTCCGGGGAGCTGTTTTTT
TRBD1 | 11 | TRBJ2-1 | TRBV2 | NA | CASSAGTGRFF | TGTGCCAGCAGTGCCGGGACAGGACGATTCTTC
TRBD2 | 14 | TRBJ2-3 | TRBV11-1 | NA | CASSLRDYYDTQYF | TGTGCCAGCAGCCTCCGGGACTACTACGATACGCAGTATTTT
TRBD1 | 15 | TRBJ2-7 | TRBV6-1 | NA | CASSGAGQGVGEQYF | TGTGCCAGCAGTGGTGCGGGACAGGGGGTGGGAGAGCAGTACTTC